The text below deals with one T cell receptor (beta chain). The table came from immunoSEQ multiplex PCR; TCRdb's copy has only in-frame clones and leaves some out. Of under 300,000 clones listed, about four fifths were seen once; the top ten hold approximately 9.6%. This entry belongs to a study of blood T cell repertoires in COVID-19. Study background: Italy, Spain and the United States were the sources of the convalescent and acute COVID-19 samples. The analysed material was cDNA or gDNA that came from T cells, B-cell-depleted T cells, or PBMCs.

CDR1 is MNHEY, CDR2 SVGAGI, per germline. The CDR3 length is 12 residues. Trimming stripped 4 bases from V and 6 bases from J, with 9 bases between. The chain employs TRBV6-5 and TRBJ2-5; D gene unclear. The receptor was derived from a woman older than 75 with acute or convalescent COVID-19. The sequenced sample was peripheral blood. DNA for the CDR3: TGTGCCAGCAGTTCCCTATCAAAGACCCAGTACTTC. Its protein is CASSSLSKTQYF.